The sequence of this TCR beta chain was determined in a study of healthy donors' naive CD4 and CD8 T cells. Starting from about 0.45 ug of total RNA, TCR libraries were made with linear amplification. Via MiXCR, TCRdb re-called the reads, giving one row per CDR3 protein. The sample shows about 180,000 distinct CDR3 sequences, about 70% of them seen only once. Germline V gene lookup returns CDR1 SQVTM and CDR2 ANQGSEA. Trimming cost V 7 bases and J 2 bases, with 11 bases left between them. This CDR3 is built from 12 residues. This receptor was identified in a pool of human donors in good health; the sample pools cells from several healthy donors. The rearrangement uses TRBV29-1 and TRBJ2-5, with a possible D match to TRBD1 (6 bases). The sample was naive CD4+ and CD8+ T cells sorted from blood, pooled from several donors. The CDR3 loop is CSALTGQETQYF. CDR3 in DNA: TGCAGCGCATTGACAGGTCAAGAGACCCAGTACTTC.